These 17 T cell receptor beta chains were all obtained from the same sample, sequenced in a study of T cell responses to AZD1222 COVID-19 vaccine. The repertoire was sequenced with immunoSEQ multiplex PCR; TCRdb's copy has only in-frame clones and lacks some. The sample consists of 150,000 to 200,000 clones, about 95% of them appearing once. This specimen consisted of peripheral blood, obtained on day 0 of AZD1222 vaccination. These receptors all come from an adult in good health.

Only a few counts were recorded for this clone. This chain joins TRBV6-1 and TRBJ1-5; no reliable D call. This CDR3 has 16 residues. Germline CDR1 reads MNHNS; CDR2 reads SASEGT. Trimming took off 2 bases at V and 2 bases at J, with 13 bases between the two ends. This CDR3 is CASSEIAGVGNQPQHF. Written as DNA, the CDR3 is TGTGCCAGCAGTGAAATAGCCGGGGTTGGCAATCAGCCCCAGCATTTT.

The chain's CDR3 is CALEQGLVYGYTF. In DNA, the CDR3 is TGTGCCTTAGAACAGGGGTTAGTTTATGGCTACACCTTC. V and J are TRBV30 and TRBJ1-2; 7 bases fit TRBD1. J gave up 5 bases and V 7 bases, and 10 bases lay outside the gene matches. CDR3 size: 13 residues. CDR1 is GTSNPN and CDR2 is SVGIG in the germline V gene (reference sequence).

In DNA form, the CDR3 reads TGCGCCAGCAGCCCCTCCACTAGGGGATTCACAGATACGCAGTATTTT. This gives the protein CASSPSTRGFTDTQYF. The rearrangement uses TRBV5-1 and TRBJ2-3, with D perhaps assigned TRBD1 or TRBD2 (5 bases each). Germline lookup yields CDR1 SGHRS and CDR2 YFSETQ. V lost 4 bases to trimming and J lost 2 bases, with 17 bases between them. The CDR3 runs to 16 residues.

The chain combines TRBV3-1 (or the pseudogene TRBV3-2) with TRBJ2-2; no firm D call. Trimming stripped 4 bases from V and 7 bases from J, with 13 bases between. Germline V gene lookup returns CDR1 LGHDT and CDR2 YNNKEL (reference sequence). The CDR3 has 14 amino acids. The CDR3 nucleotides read TGTGCCAGCAGCCGAGGACGAATGGGCGGGGAGCTGTTTTTT. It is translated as CASSRGRMGGELFF.

CDR3 amino acids: CASSDSSGGQAFF. Written as DNA, the CDR3 is TGTGCCAGCAGTGACTCATCGGGGGGACAAGCTTTCTTT. This chain connects TRBV6-4 to TRBJ1-1; weak D call: TRBD1 (5 bases). Germline CDR1 is MRHNA and CDR2 is SNTAGT. The CDR3 is made up of 13 amino acids. Trimming shortened V by 0 bases and J by 9 bases, and 11 bases separated the two germline ends.

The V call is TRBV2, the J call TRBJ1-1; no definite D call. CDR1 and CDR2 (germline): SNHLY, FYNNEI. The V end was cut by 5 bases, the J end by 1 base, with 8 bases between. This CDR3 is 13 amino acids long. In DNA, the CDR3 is TGTGCCAGCAGTAGCCACGCGAACACTGAAGCTTTCTTT. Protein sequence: CASSSHANTEAFF.

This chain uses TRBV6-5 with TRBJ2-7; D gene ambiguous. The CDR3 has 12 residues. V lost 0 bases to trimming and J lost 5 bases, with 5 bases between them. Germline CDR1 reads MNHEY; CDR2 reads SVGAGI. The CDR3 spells CASSYSRHEQYF. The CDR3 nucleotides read TGTGCCAGCAGTTACTCGCGCCACGAGCAGTACTTC.

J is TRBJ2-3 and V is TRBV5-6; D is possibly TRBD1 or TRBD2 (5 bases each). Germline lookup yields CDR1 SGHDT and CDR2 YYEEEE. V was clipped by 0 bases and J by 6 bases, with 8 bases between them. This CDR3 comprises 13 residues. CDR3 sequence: CASSLAGSDTQYF. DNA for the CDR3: TGTGCCAGCAGCTTGGCAGGGAGTGATACGCAGTATTTT. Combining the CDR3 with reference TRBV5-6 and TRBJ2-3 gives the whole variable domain DAGVTQSPTHLIKTRGQQVTLRCSPKSGHDTVSWYQQALGQGPQFIFQYYEEEERQRGNFPDRFSGHQFPNYSSELNVNALLLGDSALYLCASSLAGSDTQYFGPGTRLTVL.

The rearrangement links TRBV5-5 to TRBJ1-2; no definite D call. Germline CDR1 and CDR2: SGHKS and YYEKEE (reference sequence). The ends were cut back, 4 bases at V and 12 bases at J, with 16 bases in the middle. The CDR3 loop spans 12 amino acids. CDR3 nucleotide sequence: TGTGCCAGCAGCCTCCAAGGCAGCGGGAACACCTTC. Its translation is CASSLQGSGNTF.

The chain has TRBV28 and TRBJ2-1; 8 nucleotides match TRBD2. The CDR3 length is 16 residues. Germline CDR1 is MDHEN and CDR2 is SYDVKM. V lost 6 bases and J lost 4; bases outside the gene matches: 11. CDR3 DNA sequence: TGTGCCAGCAGCCTCCCCTGGCGGGAGGAGTACAATGAGCAGTTCTTC. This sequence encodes CASSLPWREEYNEQFF.

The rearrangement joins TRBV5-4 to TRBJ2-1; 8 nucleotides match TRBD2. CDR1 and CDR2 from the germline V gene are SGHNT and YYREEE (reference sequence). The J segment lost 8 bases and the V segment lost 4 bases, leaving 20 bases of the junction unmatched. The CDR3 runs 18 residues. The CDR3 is CASSRRQGTKRERDEQFF. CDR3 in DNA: TGTGCCAGCAGCCGCAGGCAGGGGACGAAGCGGGAGAGAGATGAGCAGTTCTTC.

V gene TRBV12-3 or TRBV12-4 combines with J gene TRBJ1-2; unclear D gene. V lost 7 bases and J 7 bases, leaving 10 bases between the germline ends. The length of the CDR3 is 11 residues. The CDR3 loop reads CASTPLSGYTF. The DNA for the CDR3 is TGTGCCAGCACCCCCCTGAGTGGCTACACCTTC.

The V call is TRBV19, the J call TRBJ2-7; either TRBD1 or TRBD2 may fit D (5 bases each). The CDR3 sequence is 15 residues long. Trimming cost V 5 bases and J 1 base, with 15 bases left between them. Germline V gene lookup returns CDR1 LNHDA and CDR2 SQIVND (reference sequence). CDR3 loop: CASSGGKGYSYEQYF. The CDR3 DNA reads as TGTGCCAGTAGTGGGGGAAAAGGATATTCCTACGAGCAGTACTTC.

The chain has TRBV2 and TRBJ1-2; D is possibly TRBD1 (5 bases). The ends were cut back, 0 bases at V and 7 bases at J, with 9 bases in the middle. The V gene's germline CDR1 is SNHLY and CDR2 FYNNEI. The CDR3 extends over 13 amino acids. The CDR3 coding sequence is TGTGCCAGCAGTGAAGCGCCCGGGGCTGGCTACACCTTC. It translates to CASSEAPGAGYTF.

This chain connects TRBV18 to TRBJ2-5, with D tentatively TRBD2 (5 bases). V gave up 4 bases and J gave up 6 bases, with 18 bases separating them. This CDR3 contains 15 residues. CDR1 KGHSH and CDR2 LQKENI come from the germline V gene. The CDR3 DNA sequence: TGTGCCAGCTCACACCGGGGAGCGCTGAGCAAGACCCAGTACTTC. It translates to CASSHRGALSKTQYF.

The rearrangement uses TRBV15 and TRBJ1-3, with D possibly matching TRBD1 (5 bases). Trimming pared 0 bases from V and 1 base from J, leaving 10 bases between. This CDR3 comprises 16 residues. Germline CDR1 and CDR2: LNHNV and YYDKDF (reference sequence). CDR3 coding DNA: TGTGCCACCAGCAGAGATCGGGGCTATTCTGGAAACACCATATATTTT. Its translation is CATSRDRGYSGNTIYF.

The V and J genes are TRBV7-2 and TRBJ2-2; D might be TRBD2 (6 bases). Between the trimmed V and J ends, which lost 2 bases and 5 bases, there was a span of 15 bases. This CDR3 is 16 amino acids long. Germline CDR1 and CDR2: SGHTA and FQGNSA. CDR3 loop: CASSLTWASATGELFF. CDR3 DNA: TGTGCCAGCAGCTTAACCTGGGCTAGCGCTACCGGGGAGCTGTTTTTT. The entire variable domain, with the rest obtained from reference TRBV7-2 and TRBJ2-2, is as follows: GAGVSQSPSNKVTEKGKDVELRCDPISGHTALYWYRQSLGQGLEFLIYFQGNSAPDKSGLPSDRFSAERTGGSVSTLTIQRTQQEDSAVYLCASSLTWASATGELFFGEGSRLTVL.